These 14 T cell receptor beta chains originate from one sample sequenced in a study of CD8 T cells in ankylosing spondylitis. Study conclusions and caveats: One TCR beta motif, made up of under ten highly homologous variants, appeared characteristic of ankylosing spondylitis blood.

TCRdb analysed the 5' RACE reads with MiXCR anew, one entry per CDR3 protein. The sample carries about 750,000 distinct CDR3 sequences, around 20% recorded once. Their antigen targets remain unknown. Sequencing input: blood, either unsorted or a sorted T cell fraction (not recorded which). These receptors were collected from a male donor with ankylosing spondylitis.

The J gene is TRBJ2-2, the V gene TRBV6-5; D might be TRBD2 (6 bases). The CDR3 extends over 14 amino acids. Germline V gene data show CDR1 as MNHEY and CDR2 as SVGAGI. Trimming took off 2 bases at V and 4 bases at J, with 8 bases between the two ends. The CDR3 spells CASSYMGGTGELFF. The DNA of the CDR3 is TGTGCCAGCAGTTACATGGGGGGCACCGGGGAGCTGTTTTTT.

J is TRBJ2-1 and V is TRBV7-8; the D gene is possibly TRBD2 (6 bases). This CDR3 comprises 14 residues. V lost 5 bases to trimming and J lost 4 bases, with 12 bases between them. CDR1 and CDR2 (germline): SGHVS, FQNEAQ. CDR3: CASSQVGLYNEQFF. The CDR3 coding sequence is TGTGCCAGCAGCCAGGTGGGACTTTACAATGAGCAGTTCTTC.

The chain recombines TRBV28 with TRBJ2-4; D not resolved. V was pared by 9 bases and J by 0 bases, with 9 bases between. Germline values: CDR1 MDHEN, CDR2 SYDVKM. The CDR3 spans 13 residues. This chain's CDR3 is CASAQLAKNIQYF. Written as DNA, the CDR3 is TGTGCCAGTGCGCAGCTAGCCAAAAACATTCAGTACTTC.

This clonotype was counted only a few times. The rearrangement uses TRBV4-3 and TRBJ2-2, with 7 bases lining up with TRBD1. This CDR3 has 14 amino acids. Germline loops: CDR1 LGHNA, CDR2 YSLEER. The trim removed 1 base at V and 7 bases at J, leaving 3 bases unmatched. CDR3 sequence: CASSQAQGSGELFF. The CDR3 nucleotides are TGCGCCAGCAGCCAAGCACAGGGGAGCGGGGAGCTGTTTTTT.

A few counts support this clonotype. This may be a read error, as it is one base from a much larger clone. The chain employs TRBV27 and TRBJ1-6, with D possibly TRBD1 on 5 matching bases. There are 14 residues in the CDR3. V lost 4 bases, J lost 5 bases, and 9 bases lay in between. Looked up from germline, CDR1 is MNHEY and CDR2 is SMNVEV (reference sequence). CDR3 in DNA: TGTGCCAGCAGTTCGGGACTGGATAATTCACCCCTCCACTTT. Its translation is CASSSGLDNSPLHF.

The chain couples TRBV5-1 to TRBJ2-4; tentatively, D is TRBD1 (6 bases). V lost 0 bases to trimming and J lost 5 bases, with 12 bases between them. The germline gives CDR1 SGHRS, CDR2 YFSETQ. This CDR3 has 15 amino acids. The CDR3 reads CASSLEGRGENIQYF. CDR3 in DNA: TGCGCCAGCAGCTTGGAGGGCAGGGGCGAAAACATTCAGTACTTC.

Only a few counts were recorded for this clonotype. The rearrangement uses TRBV7-2 and TRBJ2-3, with D uncertain. The CDR3 contains 13 residues. Germline-derived CDR1 and CDR2 are SGHTA and FQGNSA. Trimming cost V 4 bases and J 2 bases, with 7 bases left between them. The CDR3 sequence is CASSSWDTDTQYF. Written as DNA, the CDR3 is TGTGCCAGCAGCTCCTGGGACACAGATACGCAGTATTTT.

CDR3 nucleotide sequence: TGTGCCAGCAGCGTCGGGACAGGGTTTGAGGCTTTCTTT. Translating it yields CASSVGTGFEAFF. V is TRBV7-6 and J is TRBJ1-1, with 9 bases lining up with TRBD1. The CDR3 loop spans 13 amino acids. J lost 11 bases, V lost 5 bases, and 9 bases had no gene match. Germline loops: CDR1 SGHVS, CDR2 FNYEAQ.

This clonotype was recorded a few times. The chain joins TRBV6-1 to TRBJ1-2, with D unclear. This CDR3 is built from 13 residues. Trimming took 8 bases from V and 4 from J, leaving 14 bases between them. CDR1 and CDR2 (germline): MNHNS, SASEGT. The CDR3 reads CASYSWNGYGYTF. The CDR3, as DNA: TGTGCCAGCTATTCCTGGAACGGCTATGGCTACACCTTC.

This clonotype was counted between two and nine times. V usage is TRBV5-1 and J usage is TRBJ2-1; the D is unclear. Trimming left V 1 base short and J 7 bases short, with 9 bases between. The germline gives CDR1 SGHRS, CDR2 YFSETQ. CDR3 length equals 13 residues. CDR3 protein: CASSLIVRNEQFF. CDR3 in DNA: TGCGCCAGCAGCTTGATTGTCCGGAATGAGCAGTTCTTC.

CDR3 in amino acids: CASSLRGWDSPLHF. The DNA of the CDR3 is TGTGCCAGCAGCTTGCGGGGGTGGGATTCACCCCTCCACTTT. The chain uses TRBV5-8 and TRBJ1-6, with D tentatively TRBD1 (5 bases). This CDR3 spans 14 amino acids. Germline V gene sequence: CDR1 SGHTS, CDR2 YDEGEE. With 1 base removed from V and 8 bases from J, the gap between germline ends came to 10 bases.

The V gene is TRBV19, the J gene TRBJ1-1; 7 bases are shared with TRBD1. Trimming at V came to 5 bases and at J to 3 bases, leaving 6 bases not matched to a gene. Germline V gene lookup returns CDR1 LNHDA and CDR2 SQIVND (reference sequence). The CDR3 covers 14 residues. The CDR3 nucleotides read TGTGCCAGTAGTTTAACTACAGGGGACACTGAAGCTTTCTTT. This encodes CASSLTTGDTEAFF.

J is TRBJ2-1 and V is TRBV12-3 or TRBV12-4; TRBD2 agrees at 8 bases. After removal of 3 bases from V and 1 base from J, the junction contained 14 bases not matched to a gene. The CDR3 has 19 amino acids. DNA of the CDR3: TGTGCCAGCAGTTTTATTGGGGAGCGGGAGAAATCATCCTACAATGAGCAGTTCTTC. Protein product: CASSFIGEREKSSYNEQFF.

The sample holds many counts of this clonotype. J is TRBJ1-2 and V is TRBV4-3; perhaps TRBD1 as D (6 bases). The CDR3 runs to 15 residues. Trimming took 3 bases from V and 0 from J, leaving 11 bases between them. Germline CDR1 and CDR2: LGHNA and YSLEER. This chain's CDR3 is CASSQWAGANYGYTF. In DNA, the CDR3 is TGCGCCAGCAGCCAGTGGGCAGGGGCTAACTATGGCTACACCTTC.